A single T cell receptor beta chain is shown here with its context. Trimming cost V 7 bases and J 7 bases, with 16 bases left between them. The CDR3 runs to 13 residues. Germline V CDR1 and CDR2: LNHDA, SQIVND (reference sequence). TCRdb's table, derived via immunoSEQ multiplex PCR, lists solely in-frame clones and lacks some. The table lists around 6,700 clones, 74% of them singletons, with about 8% in the top ten. The sample originates from a study of tumor-infiltrating lymphocytes in localized non-small cell lung cancer. The clonotype was recovered from a human donor with non-small cell lung cancer. The chain couples TRBV19 to TRBJ1-2, with D tentatively TRBD1 (6 bases). Material for sequencing was uninvolved lung tissue not adjacent to the tumor. Here the CDR3 reads CASTLTGTGGYTF. Here the CDR3 DNA reads TGTGCCAGTACCCTGACAGGAACAGGTGGCTACACCTTC.